The sample holds many counts of the clone carrying this T cell receptor (beta chain). What it binds is not known. Germline CDR1 and CDR2: KGHDR and SFDVKD. J gave up 4 bases and V 6 bases, and 4 bases lay outside the gene matches. The CDR3 spans 15 residues. These data belong to a study of CD8 T cells in ankylosing spondylitis. MiXCR was run by TCRdb on the 5' RACE reads, yielding one entry per CDR3 protein. In the table there are tens of thousands of distinct CDR3 sequences, approximately 6% of which are singletons. Study-wide results and limits: Peripheral blood held disease-linked clones only at relatively low frequency, and these were CD8+. Some motif variants were previously reported in reactive arthritis synovial fluid and blood.

This sequence was found in a male donor with ankylosing spondylitis. The specimen was synovial fluid, either unsorted or a sorted T cell fraction (not recorded which). The chain is built from TRBV24-1 and TRBJ2-1; 11 positions match TRBD2. The CDR3 protein is CATSSGTSGYNEQFF. The DNA for the CDR3 is TGTGCCACCAGTTCCGGGACTAGCGGATACAATGAGCAGTTCTTC.